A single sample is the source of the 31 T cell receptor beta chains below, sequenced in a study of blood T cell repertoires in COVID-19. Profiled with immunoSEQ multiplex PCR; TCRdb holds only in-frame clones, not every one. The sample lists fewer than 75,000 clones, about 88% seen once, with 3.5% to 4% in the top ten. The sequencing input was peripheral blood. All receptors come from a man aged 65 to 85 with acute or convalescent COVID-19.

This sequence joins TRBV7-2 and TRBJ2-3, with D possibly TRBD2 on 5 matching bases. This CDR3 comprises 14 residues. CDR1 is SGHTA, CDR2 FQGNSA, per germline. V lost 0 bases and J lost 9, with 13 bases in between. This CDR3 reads CASSLASGSGTQYF. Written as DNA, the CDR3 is TGTGCCAGCAGCTTAGCGAGCGGCTCGGGGACGCAGTATTTT.

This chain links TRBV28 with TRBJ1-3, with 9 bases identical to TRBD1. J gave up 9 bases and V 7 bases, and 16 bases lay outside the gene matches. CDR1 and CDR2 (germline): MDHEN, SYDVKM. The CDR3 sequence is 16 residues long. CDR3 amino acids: CASIQTWGQGFSTIYF. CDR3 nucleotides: TGTGCCAGCATCCAAACCTGGGGACAGGGATTTAGCACCATATATTTT.

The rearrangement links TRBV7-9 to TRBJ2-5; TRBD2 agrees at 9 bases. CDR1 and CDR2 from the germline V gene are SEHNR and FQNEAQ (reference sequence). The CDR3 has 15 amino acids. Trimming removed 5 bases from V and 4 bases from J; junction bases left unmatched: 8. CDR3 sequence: CASSITGSGRETQYF. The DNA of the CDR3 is TGTGCCAGCAGCATCACCGGTAGCGGGAGAGAGACCCAGTACTTC.

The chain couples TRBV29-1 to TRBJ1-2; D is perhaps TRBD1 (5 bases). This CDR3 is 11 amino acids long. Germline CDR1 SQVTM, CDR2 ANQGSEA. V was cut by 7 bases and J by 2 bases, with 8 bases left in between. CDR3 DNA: TGCAGCGGGTCAGGGAACTATGGCTACACCTTC. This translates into CSGSGNYGYTF.

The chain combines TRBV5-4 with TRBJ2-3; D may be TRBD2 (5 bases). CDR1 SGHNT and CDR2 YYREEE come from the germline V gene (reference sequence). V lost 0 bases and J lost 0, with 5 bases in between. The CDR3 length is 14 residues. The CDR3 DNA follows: TGTGCCAGCAGCTTGGCGGGGAGCACAGATACGCAGTATTTT. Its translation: CASSLAGSTDTQYF.

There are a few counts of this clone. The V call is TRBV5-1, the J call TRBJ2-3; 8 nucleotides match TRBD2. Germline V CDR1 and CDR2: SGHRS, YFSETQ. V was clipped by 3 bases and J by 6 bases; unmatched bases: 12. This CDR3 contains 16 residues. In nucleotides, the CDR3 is TGCGCCAGCAGCTCGGGAGGGACCTCACCCCCGGATACGCAGTATTTT. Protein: CASSSGGTSPPDTQYF. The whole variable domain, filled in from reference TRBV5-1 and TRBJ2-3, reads KAGVTQTPRYLIKTRGQQVTLSCSPISGHRSVSWYQQTPGQGLQFLFEYFSETQRNKGNFPGRFSGRQFSNSRSEMNVSTLELGDSALYLCASSSGGTSPPDTQYFGPGTRLTVL.

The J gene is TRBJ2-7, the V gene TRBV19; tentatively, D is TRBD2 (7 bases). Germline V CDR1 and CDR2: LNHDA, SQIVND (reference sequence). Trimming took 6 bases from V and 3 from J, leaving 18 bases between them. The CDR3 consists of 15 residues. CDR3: CASRTQGTGGYEQYF. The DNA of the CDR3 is TGTGCCAGTAGGACCCAGGGGACGGGGGGCTACGAGCAGTACTTC.

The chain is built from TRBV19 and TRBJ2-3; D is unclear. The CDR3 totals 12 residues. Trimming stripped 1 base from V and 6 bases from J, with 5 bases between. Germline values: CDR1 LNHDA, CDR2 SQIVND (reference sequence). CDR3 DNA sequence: TGTGCCAGTAGTATAGGTCCGGATACGCAGTATTTT. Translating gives CASSIGPDTQYF.

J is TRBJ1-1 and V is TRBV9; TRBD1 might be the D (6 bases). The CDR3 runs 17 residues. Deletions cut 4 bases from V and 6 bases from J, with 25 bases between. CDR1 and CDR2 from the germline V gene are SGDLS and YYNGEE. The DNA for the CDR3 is TGTGCCAGCAGCATATTACAGGGAGCGTACCCCTACGCTGAAGCTTTCTTT. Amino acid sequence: CASSILQGAYPYAEAFF.

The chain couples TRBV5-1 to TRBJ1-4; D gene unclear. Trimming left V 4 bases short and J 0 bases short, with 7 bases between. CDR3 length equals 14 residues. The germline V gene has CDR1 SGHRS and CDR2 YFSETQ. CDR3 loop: CASSHGATNEKLFF. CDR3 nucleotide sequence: TGCGCCAGCAGCCATGGAGCAACTAATGAAAAACTGTTTTTT. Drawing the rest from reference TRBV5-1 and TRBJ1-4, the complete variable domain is KAGVTQTPRYLIKTRGQQVTLSCSPISGHRSVSWYQQTPGQGLQFLFEYFSETQRNKGNFPGRFSGRQFSNSRSEMNVSTLELGDSALYLCASSHGATNEKLFFGSGTQLSVL.

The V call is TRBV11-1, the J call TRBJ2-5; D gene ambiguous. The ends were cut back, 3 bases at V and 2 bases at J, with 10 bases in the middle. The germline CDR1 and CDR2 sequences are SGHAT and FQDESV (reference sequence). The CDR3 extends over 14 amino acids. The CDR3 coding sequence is TGTGCCAGCAGCTTGTCCACAGCACAAGAGACCCAGTACTTC. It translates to CASSLSTAQETQYF.

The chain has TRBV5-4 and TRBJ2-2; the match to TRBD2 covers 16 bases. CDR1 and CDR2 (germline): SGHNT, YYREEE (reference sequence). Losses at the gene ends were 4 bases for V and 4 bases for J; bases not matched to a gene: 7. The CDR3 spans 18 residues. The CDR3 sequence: CASSPGTSGGARTGELFF. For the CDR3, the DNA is TGTGCCAGCAGCCCCGGGACTAGCGGGGGGGCCCGCACCGGGGAGCTGTTTTTT. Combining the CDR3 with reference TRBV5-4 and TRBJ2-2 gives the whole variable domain ETGVTQSPTHLIKTRGQQVTLRCSSQSGHNTVSWYQQALGQGPQFIFQYYREEENGRGNFPPRFSGLQFPNYSSELNVNALELDDSALYLCASSPGTSGGARTGELFFGEGSRLTVL.

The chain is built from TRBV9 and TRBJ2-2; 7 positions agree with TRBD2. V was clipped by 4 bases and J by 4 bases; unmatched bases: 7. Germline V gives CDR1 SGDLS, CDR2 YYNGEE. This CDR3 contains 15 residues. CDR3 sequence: CASSRRERGTGELFF. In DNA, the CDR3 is TGTGCCAGCAGCCGGCGAGAGCGGGGCACCGGGGAGCTGTTTTTT.

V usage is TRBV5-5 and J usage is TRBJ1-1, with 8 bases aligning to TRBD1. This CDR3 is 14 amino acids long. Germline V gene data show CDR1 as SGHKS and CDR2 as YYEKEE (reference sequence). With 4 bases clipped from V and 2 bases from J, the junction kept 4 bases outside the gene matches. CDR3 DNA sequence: TGTGCCAGCAGCCGAGGGACAGGAAACACTGAAGCTTTCTTT. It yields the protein CASSRGTGNTEAFF.

In DNA, the CDR3 is TGTGCCAGCTCACCGATAGCAAGGGGGTACCAAGAGACCCAGTACTTC. The encoded protein is CASSPIARGYQETQYF. The gene calls are TRBV18 and TRBJ2-5, with D tentatively TRBD1 (6 bases). The ends were cut back, 3 bases at V and 0 bases at J, with 14 bases in the middle. There are 16 residues in the CDR3. Germline V gene data show CDR1 as KGHSH and CDR2 as LQKENI. The full variable domain, with the rest looked up from reference TRBV18 and TRBJ2-5, is NAGVMQNPRHLVRRRGQEARLRCSPMKGHSHVYWYRQLPEEGLKFMVYLQKENIIDESGMPKERFSAEFPKEGPSILRIQQVVRGDSAAYFCASSPIARGYQETQYFGPGTRLLVL.

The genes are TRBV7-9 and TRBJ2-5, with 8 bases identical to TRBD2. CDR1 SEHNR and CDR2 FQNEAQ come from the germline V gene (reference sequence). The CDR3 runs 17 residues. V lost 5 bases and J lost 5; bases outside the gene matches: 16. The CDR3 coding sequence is TGTGCCAGCAGCAATCTTCCGGGACAACCGGGGGGGGAGACCCAGTACTTC. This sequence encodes CASSNLPGQPGGETQYF.

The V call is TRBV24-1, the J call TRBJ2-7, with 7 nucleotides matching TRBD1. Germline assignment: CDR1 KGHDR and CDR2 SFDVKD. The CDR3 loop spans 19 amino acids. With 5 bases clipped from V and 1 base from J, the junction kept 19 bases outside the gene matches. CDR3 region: CATSGGRRDRGKVSYEQYF. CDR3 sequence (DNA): TGTGCCACCAGTGGAGGGCGCCGGGACAGAGGGAAAGTTTCCTACGAGCAGTACTTC.

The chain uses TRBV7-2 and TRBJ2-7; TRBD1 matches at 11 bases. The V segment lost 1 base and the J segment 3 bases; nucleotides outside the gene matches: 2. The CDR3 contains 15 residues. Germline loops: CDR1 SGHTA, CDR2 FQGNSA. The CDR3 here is CASSLGGQGDYEQYF. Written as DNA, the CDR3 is TGTGCCAGCAGCTTAGGGGGACAGGGGGACTACGAGCAGTACTTC. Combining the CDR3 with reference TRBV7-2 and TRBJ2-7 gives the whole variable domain GAGVSQSPSNKVTEKGKDVELRCDPISGHTALYWYRQSLGQGLEFLIYFQGNSAPDKSGLPSDRFSAERTGGSVSTLTIQRTQQEDSAVYLCASSLGGQGDYEQYFGPGTRLTVT.

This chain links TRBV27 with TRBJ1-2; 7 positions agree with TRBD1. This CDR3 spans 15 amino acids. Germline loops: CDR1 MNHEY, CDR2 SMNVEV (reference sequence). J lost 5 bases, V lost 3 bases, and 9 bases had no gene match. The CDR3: CASSFRQGTPYGYTF. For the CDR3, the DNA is TGTGCCAGCAGTTTCCGACAGGGAACTCCTTATGGCTACACCTTC.

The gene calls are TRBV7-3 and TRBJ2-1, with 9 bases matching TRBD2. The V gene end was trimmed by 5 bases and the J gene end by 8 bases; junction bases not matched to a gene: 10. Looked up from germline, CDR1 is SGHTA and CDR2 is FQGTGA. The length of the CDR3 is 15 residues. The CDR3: CASSLRAGGLHEQFF. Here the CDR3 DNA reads TGTGCCAGCAGCCTCCGGGCGGGGGGGCTCCATGAGCAGTTCTTC.

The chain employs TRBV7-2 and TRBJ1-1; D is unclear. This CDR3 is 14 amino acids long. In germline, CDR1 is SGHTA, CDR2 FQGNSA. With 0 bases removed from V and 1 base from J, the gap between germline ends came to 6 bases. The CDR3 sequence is CASSLAGRNTEAFF. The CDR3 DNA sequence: TGTGCCAGCAGCTTAGCGGGCAGGAACACTGAAGCTTTCTTT.

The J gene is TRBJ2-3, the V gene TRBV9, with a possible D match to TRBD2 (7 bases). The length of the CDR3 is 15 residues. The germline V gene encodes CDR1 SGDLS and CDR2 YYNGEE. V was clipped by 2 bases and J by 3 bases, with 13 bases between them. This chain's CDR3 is CASSVGGPSTDTQYF. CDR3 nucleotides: TGTGCCAGCAGCGTGGGGGGGCCGTCGACAGATACGCAGTATTTT.

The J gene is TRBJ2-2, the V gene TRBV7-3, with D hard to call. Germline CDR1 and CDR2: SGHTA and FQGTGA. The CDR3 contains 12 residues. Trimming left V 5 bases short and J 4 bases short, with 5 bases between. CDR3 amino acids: CASSPFTGELFF. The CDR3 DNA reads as TGTGCCAGCAGCCCGTTCACCGGGGAGCTGTTTTTT.

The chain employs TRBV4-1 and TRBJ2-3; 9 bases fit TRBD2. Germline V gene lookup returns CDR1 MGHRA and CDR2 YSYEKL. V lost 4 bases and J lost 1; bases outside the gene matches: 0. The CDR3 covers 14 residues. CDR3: CASSLAGGTDTQYF. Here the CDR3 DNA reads TGCGCCAGCAGCCTAGCGGGGGGCACAGATACGCAGTATTTT.

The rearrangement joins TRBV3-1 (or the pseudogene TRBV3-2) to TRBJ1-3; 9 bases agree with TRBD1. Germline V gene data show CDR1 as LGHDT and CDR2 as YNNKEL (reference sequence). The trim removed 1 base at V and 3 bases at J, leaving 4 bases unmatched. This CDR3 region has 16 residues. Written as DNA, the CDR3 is TGTGCCAGCAGCCAAGTCACAGGGGGCAGTGGAAACACCATATATTTT. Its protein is CASSQVTGGSGNTIYF.

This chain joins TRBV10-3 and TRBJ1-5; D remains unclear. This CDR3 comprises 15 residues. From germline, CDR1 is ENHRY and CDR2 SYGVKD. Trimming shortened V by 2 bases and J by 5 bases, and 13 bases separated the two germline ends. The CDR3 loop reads CAISEGEGEDQPQHF. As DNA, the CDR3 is TGTGCCATCAGTGAGGGAGAGGGAGAGGATCAGCCCCAGCATTTT.

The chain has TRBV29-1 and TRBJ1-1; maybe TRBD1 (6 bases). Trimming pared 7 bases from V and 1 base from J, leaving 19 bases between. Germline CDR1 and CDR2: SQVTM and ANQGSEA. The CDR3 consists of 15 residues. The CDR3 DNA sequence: TGCAGCGCGCGTCCCTGGGGGCAGGGGAACACTGAAGCTTTCTTT. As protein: CSARPWGQGNTEAFF. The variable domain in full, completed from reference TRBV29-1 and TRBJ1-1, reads SAVISQKPSRDICQRGTSLTIQCQVDSQVTMMFWYRQQPGQSLTLIATANQGSEATYESGFVIDKFPISRPNLTFSTLTVSNMSPEDSSIYLCSARPWGQGNTEAFFGQGTRLTVV.

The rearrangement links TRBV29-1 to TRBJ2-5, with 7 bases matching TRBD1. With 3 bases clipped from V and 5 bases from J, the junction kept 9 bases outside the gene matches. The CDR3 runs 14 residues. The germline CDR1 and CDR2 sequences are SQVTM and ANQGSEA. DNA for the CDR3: TGCAGCGTTGATATAGGGGGCGCGAGGGAGACCCAGTACTTC. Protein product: CSVDIGGARETQYF.

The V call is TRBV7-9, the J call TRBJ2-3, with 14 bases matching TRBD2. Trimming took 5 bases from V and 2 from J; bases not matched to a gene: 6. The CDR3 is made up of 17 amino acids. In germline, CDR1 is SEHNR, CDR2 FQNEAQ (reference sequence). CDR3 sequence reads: CASSLGLAGASTDTQYF. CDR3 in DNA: TGTGCCAGCAGCCTGGGACTAGCGGGGGCCTCCACAGATACGCAGTATTTT.

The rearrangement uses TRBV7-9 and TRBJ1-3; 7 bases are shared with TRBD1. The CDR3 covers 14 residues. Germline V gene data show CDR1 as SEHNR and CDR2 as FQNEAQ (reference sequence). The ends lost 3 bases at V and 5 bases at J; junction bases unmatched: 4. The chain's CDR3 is CASSFGQARNTIYF. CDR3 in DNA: TGTGCCAGCAGCTTCGGACAGGCTCGAAACACCATATATTTT.

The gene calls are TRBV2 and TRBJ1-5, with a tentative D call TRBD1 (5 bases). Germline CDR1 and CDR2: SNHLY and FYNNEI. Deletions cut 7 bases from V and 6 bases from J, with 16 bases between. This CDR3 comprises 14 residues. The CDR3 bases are TGTGCCAGCAATCGGGGAGGGGTCGGTCAGCCCCAGCATTTT. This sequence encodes CASNRGGVGQPQHF.